The 30 T cell receptor beta chains below all came from one sample that was sequenced in a study of blood T cell repertoires in COVID-19. Libraries were prepared by immunoSEQ multiplex PCR; TCRdb keeps only in-frame clonotypes and omits some of them. This repertoire shows 150,000 or so clones, about 73% found once; its top ten account for under 2%. The sample consisted of peripheral blood. These receptors originate from a man older than 75 with acute or convalescent COVID-19.

The rearrangement joins TRBV15 to TRBJ2-1; D uncertain. CDR1 is LNHNV and CDR2 is YYDKDF in the germline V gene (reference sequence). The CDR3 consists of 15 residues. V lost 0 bases, J lost 7 bases, and 13 bases lay in between. DNA of the CDR3: TGTGCCACCAGCAGAGATCCTCAGGCCAGGAATGAGCAGTTCTTC. It is translated as CATSRDPQARNEQFF.

The chain carries TRBV5-1 and TRBJ2-5, with D tentatively TRBD1 (6 bases). Trimming cost V 0 bases and J 5 bases, with 20 bases left between them. The CDR3 has 17 residues. CDR1 and CDR2 (germline): SGHRS, YFSETQ. The CDR3 nucleotides are TGCGCCAGCAGCTTGGAGGCAGGGGATGGGGATGCGGAGACCCAGTACTTC. It specifies CASSLEAGDGDAETQYF.

The chain is built from TRBV6-5 and TRBJ2-7, with 10 bases lining up with TRBD1. CDR1 MNHEY and CDR2 SVGAGI come from the germline V gene. The J segment lost 3 bases and the V segment lost 5 bases, leaving 4 bases of the junction unmatched. The CDR3 runs 14 residues. CDR3 in DNA: TGTGCCAGCAGTACCGGGACAGGGGACTACGAGCAGTACGTC. Protein product: CASSTGTGDYEQYV.

The chain combines TRBV2 with TRBJ2-6; 11 bases match TRBD2. The CDR3 runs to 17 residues. The germline CDR1 and CDR2 sequences are SNHLY and FYNNEI. The V gene end was trimmed by 5 bases and the J gene end by 3 bases; junction bases not matched to a gene: 6. As DNA, the CDR3 is TGTGCCAGCAGTCAAGGGCTAGCGGGGGGTGGGGCCAACGTCCTGACTTTC. Translated, it gives CASSQGLAGGGANVLTF.

The CDR3 region has the DNA TGTGCCTGGAAAGAGCCAGCGGGACCGTTGGGGGAGCAGTACTTC. Protein product: CAWKEPAGPLGEQYF. The V gene is TRBV30, the J gene TRBJ2-7, with 7 bases identical to TRBD2. The CDR3 consists of 15 residues. CDR1 is GTSNPN and CDR2 is SVGIG in the germline V gene (reference sequence). V lost 4 bases, J lost 7 bases, and 16 bases stayed unmatched.

J is TRBJ2-7 and V is TRBV10-2; D is uncertain. V lost 4 bases and J 0 bases, leaving 7 bases between the germline ends. CDR1 and CDR2 from the germline V gene are WSHSY and SAAADI. This CDR3 spans 13 amino acids. The CDR3 nucleotides are TGCGCCAGCAGTGTATCTAGCTCCTACGAGCAGTACGTC. Amino acids: CASSVSSSYEQYV.

This clone is a singleton in its sample. The V call is TRBV15, the J call TRBJ1-2; D is perhaps TRBD1 (5 bases). Germline values: CDR1 LNHNV, CDR2 YYDKDF (reference sequence). CDR3 size: 14 residues. V dropped 3 bases and J dropped 7 bases, with 15 bases sitting between them. The chain's CDR3 is CATSRSRVWPGYTF. The CDR3, as DNA: TGTGCCACCAGCAGGTCCAGGGTTTGGCCTGGCTACACCTTC.

Note on this clone: Other DNA sequences within the sample encode an identical CDR3. In DNA, the CDR3 is TGTGCCAGCAGCCTTAGACAGGGGGCCGGCACCGGGGAGCTGTTTTTT. Its protein is CASSLRQGAGTGELFF. The V gene is TRBV7-2, the J gene TRBJ2-2, with 10 bases that match TRBD1. The germline gives CDR1 SGHTA, CDR2 FQGNSA. The CDR3 covers 16 residues. The V and J ends lost 5 bases and 4 bases, in that order; junction bases with no gene match: 7. The full variable domain, in which reference TRBV7-2 and TRBJ2-2 provide the parts outside the CDR3, is GAGVSQSPSNKVTEKGKDVELRCDPISGHTALYWYRQSLGQGLEFLIYFQGNSAPDKSGLPSDRFSAERTGGSVSTLTIQRTQQEDSAVYLCASSLRQGAGTGELFFGEGSRLTVL.

The rearrangement joins TRBV3-1 (or the pseudogene TRBV3-2) to TRBJ1-6; 12 positions match TRBD1. V lost 5 bases and J lost 14; bases outside the gene matches: 10. The CDR3 length is 15 residues. The germline CDR1 and CDR2 sequences are LGHDT and YNNKEL (reference sequence). The CDR3 reads CASSSPGQGARALHF. The CDR3 bases are TGTGCCAGCAGCTCCCCGGGACAGGGGGCTCGCGCCCTCCACTTT.

The V call is TRBV7-9, the J call TRBJ2-3; D may be TRBD2 (5 bases). Between the trimmed V and J ends, which lost 5 bases and 4 bases, there was a span of 10 bases. The V gene's germline CDR1 is SEHNR and CDR2 FQNEAQ (reference sequence). This CDR3 is 13 amino acids long. Here the CDR3 DNA reads TGTGCCAGCAGCCTTAGCGACCCAGATACGCAGTATTTT. Amino acid sequence: CASSLSDPDTQYF.

The chain carries TRBV28 and TRBJ1-2; D is perhaps TRBD1 (5 bases). The CDR3 has 13 residues. CDR1 is MDHEN, CDR2 SYDVKM, per germline. V was pared by 2 bases and J by 6 bases, with 10 bases between. The CDR3 protein is CASSLAAGHGYTF. Written as DNA, the CDR3 is TGTGCCAGCAGTTTAGCGGCAGGGCATGGCTACACCTTC.

V and J are TRBV19 and TRBJ1-4; D unclear. Germline CDR1 and CDR2: LNHDA and SQIVND (reference sequence). Trimming cost V 8 bases and J 4 bases, with 11 bases left between them. The CDR3 consists of 13 residues. This chain's CDR3 is CASRGGYNEKLFF. The CDR3 nucleotides are TGTGCCAGTCGGGGTGGCTATAATGAAAAACTGTTTTTT.

V usage is TRBV18 and J usage is TRBJ1-4, with a tentative D call TRBD1 (6 bases). Looked up from germline, CDR1 is KGHSH and CDR2 is LQKENI. Trimming left V 2 bases short and J 5 bases short, with 9 bases between. The CDR3 runs 14 residues. The CDR3 loop is CASSPGTLNEKLFF. In nucleotides, the CDR3 is TGTGCCAGCTCACCAGGGACACTGAATGAAAAACTGTTTTTT.

The table lists this clone with a count of one. The chain is built from TRBV7-2 and TRBJ1-5, with 10 bases that match TRBD1. The junction had 11 bases not matched to a gene; V was cut back by 5 bases and J by 4 bases. The CDR3 contains 17 residues. Germline V gene data show CDR1 as SGHTA and CDR2 as FQGNSA. This chain's CDR3 is CASSPFRPGQGNQPQHF. CDR3 nucleotides: TGTGCCAGCAGCCCATTCCGACCGGGACAGGGGAATCAGCCCCAGCATTTT.

The V gene is TRBV5-1, the J gene TRBJ2-1; 8 nucleotides match TRBD2. CDR1 SGHRS and CDR2 YFSETQ come from the germline V gene. V shed 4 bases, J shed 6 bases, and the junction held 9 bases outside the gene matches. CDR3 length equals 15 residues. The CDR3 sequence: CASSPREGVGNEQFF. DNA for the CDR3: TGCGCCAGCAGCCCCCGGGAGGGGGTGGGCAATGAGCAGTTCTTC.

The CDR3 bases are TGTGCCAGTACAGGGAGCTACGAGCAGTACTTC. Translating it yields CASTGSYEQYF. The V and J genes are TRBV10-3 and TRBJ2-7, with D possibly being TRBD1 (6 bases). Germline V CDR1 and CDR2: ENHRY, SYGVKD. There are 11 residues in the CDR3. V dropped 10 bases and J dropped 3 bases, with 10 bases sitting between them.

This sequence joins TRBV15 and TRBJ2-4, with a weak D call TRBD2 (6 bases). The CDR3 loop spans 15 amino acids. V shed 1 base and J shed 6 bases, with 13 bases lying between them. Germline assignment: CDR1 LNHNV and CDR2 YYDKDF (reference sequence). The CDR3 is CATSRGEDMGNIQYF. CDR3 bases: TGTGCCACCAGCAGAGGGGAGGATATGGGAAACATTCAGTACTTC.

Comment on this clone: The same CDR3 is also encoded by other DNA sequences in this sample. The V and J genes are TRBV19 and TRBJ1-2; perhaps TRBD1 as D (6 bases). CDR1 is LNHDA and CDR2 is SQIVND in the germline V gene (reference sequence). The CDR3 length is 13 residues. V was clipped by 7 bases and J by 0 bases, with 9 bases between them. The CDR3 here is CASKAGANYGYTF. In DNA, the CDR3 is TGTGCCAGTAAGGCAGGGGCTAACTATGGCTACACCTTC.

The rearrangement links TRBV2 to TRBJ2-7, with D uncertain. Per germline, CDR1 SNHLY and CDR2 FYNNEI. The CDR3 spans 12 residues. Trimming stripped 8 bases from V and 7 bases from J, with 15 bases between. The CDR3, as DNA: TGTGCCAGCCCGGCATGGGCTATAGAGCAGTACGTC. It codes for CASPAWAIEQYV.

The genes are TRBV27 and TRBJ2-4; D is possibly TRBD1 (5 bases). Germline CDR1 reads MNHEY; CDR2 reads SMNVEV (reference sequence). V was clipped by 3 bases and J by 0 bases, with 9 bases between them. The CDR3 extends over 15 amino acids. CDR3 nucleotides: TGTGCCAGCAGTTTTAGGGGAAGAGCCAAAAACATTCAGTACTTC. It translates to CASSFRGRAKNIQYF.

With respect to this clone: A junction boundary mismatches the germline segment, possibly from a read error. The J gene is TRBJ1-2, the V gene TRBV9, with a possible D match to TRBD1 (6 bases). The germline V gene encodes CDR1 SGDLS and CDR2 YYNGEE. There are 15 residues in the CDR3. CDR3 protein: CASSVEGTRNYGYTF. In DNA, the CDR3 is TGTGCTAGCAGCGTAGAGGGGACACGGAACTATGGCTACACCTTC.

The J gene is TRBJ1-4, the V gene TRBV7-9, with D perhaps TRBD1 (5 bases). CDR3 size: 15 residues. Germline values: CDR1 SEHNR, CDR2 FQNEAQ (reference sequence). V lost 1 base and J lost 7, with 13 bases in between. As DNA, the CDR3 is TGTGCCAGCAGCTTAGTCGACAGTAAGGGTGAAAAACTGTTTTTT. Translation gives CASSLVDSKGEKLFF.

The V and J genes are TRBV18 and TRBJ1-3; no reliable D call. V was shortened by 4 bases and J by 0 bases, with 10 bases between the two germline ends. This CDR3 spans 15 amino acids. Germline V gene data show CDR1 as KGHSH and CDR2 as LQKENI. CDR3 DNA: TGTGCCAGCTCACAACGAGTGAGCTCTGGAAACACCATATATTTT. It specifies CASSQRVSSGNTIYF.

This clone was counted a few times. The chain joins TRBV2 to TRBJ1-5, with TRBD1 matching over 7 bases. Trimming took 6 bases from V and 0 from J; bases not matched to a gene: 5. This CDR3 is 15 amino acids long. The germline V gene has CDR1 SNHLY and CDR2 FYNNEI. The CDR3 DNA sequence: TGTGCCAGCAGGGAAACAGGGGTTAGCAATCAGCCCCAGCATTTT. It yields the protein CASRETGVSNQPQHF.

The genes are TRBV5-1 and TRBJ1-6; the D gene is possibly TRBD1 (6 bases). The CDR3 has 14 residues. The V end lost 5 bases, the J end lost 8 bases, and 14 bases lay between the germline ends. Germline V CDR1 and CDR2: SGHRS, YFSETQ. The CDR3 reads CASRGQGSDSPLHF. CDR3 coding DNA: TGCGCCAGCAGGGGTCAGGGGTCGGATTCACCCCTCCACTTT.

The chain has TRBV5-1 and TRBJ2-3; 9 bases are shared with TRBD1. CDR1 and CDR2 (germline): SGHRS, YFSETQ. The J segment lost 1 base and the V segment lost 3 bases, leaving 6 bases of the junction unmatched. CDR3 length equals 16 residues. The CDR3 here is CASSSGRTGGTDTQYF. In DNA, the CDR3 is TGCGCCAGCAGCTCAGGACGGACAGGGGGCACAGATACGCAGTATTTT.

The chain joins TRBV9 to TRBJ2-2; TRBD1 matches at 8 bases. V trimming: 3 bases; J trimming: 4 bases; junction bases outside the gene matches: 11. The CDR3 loop spans 17 amino acids. Germline-derived CDR1 and CDR2 are SGDLS and YYNGEE. In DNA form, the CDR3 reads TGTGCCAGCAGCGAAAGTTCAGGGGGCGCAGGCACCGGGGAGCTGTTTTTT. It translates to CASSESSGGAGTGELFF.

The V gene is TRBV11-2, the J gene TRBJ2-2; no definite D call. Germline CDR1 SGHAT, CDR2 FQNNGV. The V and J ends lost 0 bases and 0 bases respectively, with 11 bases between them. This CDR3 comprises 17 residues. CDR3 DNA: TGTGCCAGCAGCTTAGACAGCAGGTCGACGAACACCGGGGAGCTGTTTTTT. This gives the protein CASSLDSRSTNTGELFF. Together with reference TRBV11-2 and TRBJ2-2, the CDR3 gives the full variable domain: EAGVAQSPRYKIIEKRQSVAFWCNPISGHATLYWYQQILGQGPKLLIQFQNNGVVDDSQLPKDRFSAERLKGVDSTLKIQPAKLEDSAVYLCASSLDSRSTNTGELFFGEGSRLTVL.

The chain recombines TRBV23-1 with TRBJ1-1; D unresolved. TRBV23-1 is an ORF, and what it does is uncertain. This CDR3 comprises 13 residues. Trimming removed 5 bases at V and 1 base at J, with 8 bases between. CDR3 region: CASSYTENTEAFF. CDR3 DNA: TGCGCCAGCAGTTATACAGAGAACACTGAAGCTTTCTTT.

The chain is built from TRBV28 and TRBJ1-6; possible D gene TRBD1, 5 bases. The CDR3 has 14 amino acids. Trimming took off 6 bases at V and 13 bases at J, with 19 bases between the two ends. CDR1 is MDHEN, CDR2 SYDVKM, per germline. In DNA, the CDR3 is TGTGCCAGCAGGGAGGGGAATCCTCTTTCGCCCCTCCACTTT. This translates into CASREGNPLSPLHF. The whole variable domain, remainder taken from reference TRBV28 and TRBJ1-6, is DVKVTQSSRYLVKRTGEKVFLECVQDMDHENMFWYRQDPGLGLRLIYFSYDVKMKEKGDIPEGYSVSREKKERFSLILESASTNQTSMYLCASREGNPLSPLHFGNGTRLTVT.